This is a list of T cell receptor beta chains from one sample in a study of memory CD4+ T cells and cytomegalovirus serostatus. Here immunoSEQ multiplex PCR was the method, and the copy in TCRdb shows in-frame clones only, minus some. The top ten clones hold approximately 6.5% of a sample with around 41,000 clones, over 60% of them seen once. Sequences were obtained from memory CD4+ T cells from blood. Every receptor here comes from an adult in good health and CMV-seronegative. Both conserved end residues are part of each CDR3. Each record gives: clone size, J gene, D gene, V gene, CDR3 DNA, CDR3 protein. D genes are given only for firm matches. Some rows mark clone size as missing; the rest say once, few, many or name a class of expanded clone.

.	TRBJ1-5	.	TRBV30	TGTGCCTGGAGTCTAGGGGGCAATCAGCCCCAGCATTTT	CAWSLGGNQPQHF
once	TRBJ2-7	TRBD2	TRBV11-2	TGTGCCAGCAGCTCCGGACTAGCGTACTCCTACGAGCAGTACTTC	CASSSGLAYSYEQYF
.	TRBJ1-2	.	TRBV6-4	TGTGCCAGCAGCCATGGGGGCTACACCTTC	CASSHGGYTF
.	TRBJ2-7	.	TRBV10-3	TGTGCCATCAGTGAATTCCGTGACGGCGAGCAGTACTTC	CAISEFRDGEQYF
.	TRBJ1-2	TRBD1	TRBV5-6	TGTGCCAGCAGCTTGGCTGACAGGGCCGTCTATGGCTACACCTTC	CASSLADRAVYGYTF
.	TRBJ1-1	TRBD1	TRBV9	TGTGCCAGCAGCGTAGGGACAGGGAACACTGAAGCTTTCTTT	CASSVGTGNTEAFF
.	TRBJ2-5	TRBD2	TRBV29-1	TGCAGCGTTGTCCGGGGGGAGGAGACCCAGTACTTC	CSVVRGEETQYF
.	TRBJ2-2	.	TRBV6-5	TGTGCCAGCAGTAAAGAGGCAACCGGGGAGCTGTTTTTT	CASSKEATGELFF
.	TRBJ1-4	.	TRBV5-6	TGTGCCAGCAGCATCTGGACCCTCTCTGAAAAACTGTTTTTT	CASSIWTLSEKLFF
.	TRBJ2-1	TRBD1	TRBV4-3	TGCGCCACTTCCCCTCGAATAGGGGGCCTATACAATGAGCAGTTCTTC	CATSPRIGGLYNEQFF
.	TRBJ1-2	.	TRBV11-3	TGTGCCAGCAGCTTAATGCGAGGGGATGGCTACACCTTC	CASSLMRGDGYTF
medium-sized	TRBJ1-5	.	TRBV4-2	TGTGCCAGCAGCCTCAGGACAGCTAGTAATCAGCCCCAGCATTTT	CASSLRTASNQPQHF
.	TRBJ1-2	TRBD1	TRBV7-2	TGTGCCAGCAGACCCTCATCAGGGGGCGGCTATGGCTACACCTTC	CASRPSSGGGYGYTF
.	TRBJ2-3	TRBD2	TRBV7-9	TGTGCCAGCAGCCGGGCTAGCGGGAGCCCAGATACGCAGTATTTT	CASSRASGSPDTQYF
.	TRBJ2-7	.	TRBV7-2	TGTGCCAGCAGCTTAGTGCTTTTCAAGGTGGGAGGCGGCGAGCAGTACTTC	CASSLVLFKVGGGEQYF
.	TRBJ2-3	TRBD1	TRBV18	TGTGCCAGCTCACCGGACAGGGGGTTAAGCACAGATACGCAGTATTTT	CASSPDRGLSTDTQYF
.	TRBJ2-1	TRBD1	TRBV6-1	TGTGCCAGCAATCCGGGACAGAGGTACAATGAGCAGTTCTTC	CASNPGQRYNEQFF
.	TRBJ1-1	.	TRBV19	TGTGCCAGTAGTCTTTCCAGGGGCACTGAAGCTTTCTTT	CASSLSRGTEAFF
.	TRBJ2-1	TRBD2	TRBV9	TGTGCCAGCAGCGTTAATAGCCTAGCGGTGTACAATGAGCAGTTCTTC	CASSVNSLAVYNEQFF
.	TRBJ2-2	.	TRBV30	TGTGCCTGGAGCGGGGTATTCAACACCGGGGAGCTGTTTTTT	CAWSGVFNTGELFF
few	TRBJ2-7	.	TRBV7-9	TGTGCCAGCAGCTCGGGCATCAGGAGCAGGGTCCAGTACTTC	CASSSGIRSRVQYF
.	TRBJ1-5	.	TRBV28	TGCGCCAGCAGTCGGCCGGGCAATCAGCCCCAGCATTTT	CASSRPGNQPQHF
.	TRBJ2-5	.	TRBV5-1	TGCGCCAGCAGCTTCAAAGAGACCCAGTACTTC	CASSFKETQYF
.	TRBJ2-2	.	TRBV4-3	TGCGCCAGCCGGGAGTTGGACACCGGGGAGCTGTTTTTT	CASRELDTGELFF
.	TRBJ2-5	.	TRBV5-4	TGTGCCAGCAGCTTGGAGGGAGGTTCCCAAGAGACCCAGTACTTC	CASSLEGGSQETQYF
.	TRBJ1-3	.	TRBV6-1	TGTGCCAGCAGTGTTTTTCTAGGGCAGGGTGAAAGGAACACCATATATTTT	CASSVFLGQGERNTIYF
.	TRBJ2-5	.	TRBV4-3	TGCGCCAGCAGCCAAGTGGCTGGTGAGACCCAGTACTTC	CASSQVAGETQYF
.	TRBJ1-5	.	TRBV5-1	TGCGCCAGCAGCGAAACAGGGAATCAGCCCCAGCATTTT	CASSETGNQPQHF
.	TRBJ2-6	.	TRBV28	TGTGCCAGCACAACCCCGCACGGGGAAATTTTTACTGGGGCCAACGTCCTGACTTTC	CASTTPHGEIFTGANVLTF
.	TRBJ1-1	.	TRBV18	TGTGCCAGCTCACCAAGAGGGGGAGATAACACTGAAGCTTTCTTT	CASSPRGGDNTEAFF
.	TRBJ2-5	.	TRBV10-3	TGTGCCAGCAACAAGACCCAGTACTTC	CASNKTQYF
.	TRBJ2-3	TRBD2	TRBV29-1	TGCAGCACTGGGGGTAATAGCGGGAGGGGTGAATGGAGCACAGATACGCAGTATTTT	CSTGGNSGRGEWSTDTQYF
.	TRBJ1-1	.	TRBV28	TGTGCCAGCAGTTTACTCAGGGGAGAAGCTTTCTTT	CASSLLRGEAFF
.	TRBJ2-1	.	TRBV5-6	TGTGCCAGCAGCTTGGACGGGGGAGTCGTCGATGAGCAGTTCTTC	CASSLDGGVVDEQFF
.	TRBJ1-1	.	TRBV5-4	TGTGCCAGCAGCTTGGCCAGGGTCGGCACTGAAGCTTTCTTT	CASSLARVGTEAFF
few	TRBJ2-7	.	TRBV4-3	TGCGCCAGCAGCCAAGATTGGCAGGGGTCGCTGGGTCGGTACTTC	CASSQDWQGSLGRYF
once	TRBJ2-7	.	TRBV29-1	TGCAGCGTTAGCCGGGACACCATTTACGAGCAGTACTTC	CSVSRDTIYEQYF
.	TRBJ2-1	TRBD2	TRBV2	TGTGCCAGCAGGGACACTAGCGGGAGTCCAAGAGGGCAGTTCTTC	CASRDTSGSPRGQFF
once	TRBJ2-3	.	TRBV23-1	TGCGCCAGCAGTCCGCAGGGTGGGACAGATACGCAGTATTTT	CASSPQGGTDTQYF
.	TRBJ2-3	.	TRBV7-2	TGTGCCAGCACACCTCGGGCCCACGGTAGAGATACGCAGTATTTT	CASTPRAHGRDTQYF
once	TRBJ2-3	.	TRBV9	TGTGCCAGCTCCGACAGCGCCAACTTAAACACGCAGTATTTT	CASSDSANLNTQYF
.	TRBJ2-1	TRBD2	TRBV11-3	TGTGCCAGCAGCTTAGGGACTAGCACCTACAATGAGCAGTTCTTC	CASSLGTSTYNEQFF
.	TRBJ2-7	TRBD1	TRBV5-4	TGTGCCAGCAGCGCGGGACAGGGGCGCGAGCAGTACTTC	CASSAGQGREQYF
.	TRBJ2-1	.	TRBV18	TGTGCCAGCTCCCCGGCGCCTGGGAATGAGCAGTTCTTC	CASSPAPGNEQFF
.	TRBJ2-7	.	TRBV4-3	TGCGCCAGCAGCCAAGATTGGGGGCCGTTAGGGTTCTACGAGCAGTACTTC	CASSQDWGPLGFYEQYF
.	TRBJ1-3	.	TRBV6-5	TGTGCCAGCAGTTACTCGTATGGGGAGAGCACCATATATTTT	CASSYSYGESTIYF
.	TRBJ2-1	TRBD1	TRBV19	TGTGCCAGTAGTATCGAGGACAGGGGAAACAATGAGCAGTTCTTC	CASSIEDRGNNEQFF
.	TRBJ2-7	.	TRBV30	TGTGCCTGGAGTGCCCAGGATTCCTACGAGCAGTACTTC	CAWSAQDSYEQYF
.	TRBJ2-1	.	TRBV5-4	TGTGCCAGCAGCTTGCAGCTGGGCTCCTACAATGAGCAGTTCTTC	CASSLQLGSYNEQFF
.	TRBJ1-1	.	TRBV18	TGTGCCAGCTCAAATAGAGGAGGCACTGAAGCTTTCTTT	CASSNRGGTEAFF
.	TRBJ1-5	.	TRBV28	TGTGCCAGCAGCCCCGGGGGGTATAGGGGTCAGCCCCAGCATTTT	CASSPGGYRGQPQHF
.	TRBJ2-1	TRBD2	TRBV4-3	TGCGCCAGCAGCCCCAAAATTTATAGCGGGAGCTCCTACAATGAGCAGTTCTTC	CASSPKIYSGSSYNEQFF
.	TRBJ1-2	.	TRBV18	TGTGCCAGCTCCCCGCGTCCGGCCGATGGCTACACCTTC	CASSPRPADGYTF
.	TRBJ1-2	TRBD1	TRBV28	TGTGCCACCTTCGACCCGGTCCTATACAGGGGGATGAAAGGCTACACCTTC	CATFDPVLYRGMKGYTF
.	TRBJ2-5	TRBD2	TRBV7-2	TGTGCCAGCAGCCCTTCCGGGACTAGCGGGCAAGAGACCCAGTACTTC	CASSPSGTSGQETQYF
.	TRBJ2-7	.	TRBV28	TGTGCCAGCAGTTTAACGGGCGGGCTCGGCGAGCAGTACTTC	CASSLTGGLGEQYF